This TCR beta chain was obtained from a study of beta chain features in type 1 diabetes (dated by TCRdb to the late 2010s). About the investigation overall: Mean age, gender distribution, total cell number and subset yield were not different between patients and healthy donors. A total of roughly 100 million sorted cells were examined across all samples, and a strong correlation was observed between cell number per subset and RNA yield. In the study, TCRB repertoires of sorted circulating CD4+ T cell subsets from recently diagnosed type 1 diabetes patients were compared with those of matched healthy donors. Naive and central memory subsets were obtained from all 30 or so donors, but regulatory and stem cell-like memory subsets were isolated from only 8 patients and roughly 8 healthy donors.

This clone was seen a handful of times. Its antigen remains undetermined. Base qualities are not provided; no much larger clone lies one nucleotide away. The study at large found these results: A moderate but significant shortening of TCRB CDR3 length was observed in type 1 diabetes patients in all four CD4+ subsets. Fewer insertions and more nucleotide deletions at VDJ recombination sites were observed in patients with type 1 diabetes, implying thymic rearrangement abnormalities. Because cDNA rather than genomic DNA was sequenced, highly expressing activated cells could have been over-represented, although no difference in activation and CD3 levels was found between groups. Shorter templates might be favored by PCR, yet because patient and control samples were amplified and corrected together, any such skew would affect both groups equally. Because the HLA sub-analyses included only small numbers of individuals, any influence of HLA type on TCRB rearrangement was left unresolved. Naive, central memory and regulatory TCRB repertoires appeared to be more alike among patients than among healthy donors.

From each donor, a single peripheral blood sample of about 120 mL on average was drawn into heparinised tubes. A BD FACSAria II was used to sort naive, central memory, regulatory and stem cell-like memory CD4+ T cells with a panel that included CD45RO, CCR7, CD25, CD127, CD95 and CD27. All sorted populations exceeded 98% purity. PBMCs were separated immediately by Lymphoprep density gradient centrifugation and were stained directly, without being cultured. Samples were stained and sorted in pairs, with one healthy donor and one patient per experiment, so that batch effects were minimized. The entire isolated RNA was reverse transcribed using the High Capacity cDNA Reverse Transcription Kit, and thus expressed TCRB transcripts were sequenced. Deep immunoSEQ sequencing was applied to naive, central memory and regulatory T cell samples, giving an average of about 3.57 million total reads per sample. Sorted cells were lysed in RLT buffer, and RNA was extracted using DNase-treated RNeasy Micro or Mini kits according to cell number. To prevent cross-contamination, each cell subset was processed individually, whereas patient and healthy donor samples were processed jointly. TCRB sequences were amplified from cDNA with the immunoSEQ multiplex PCR, producing 87-bp fragments spanning the CDR3 region. The amplicons were sequenced using the Illumina HiSeq platform. The authors processed their data as follows. Synthetic template baselines were used to correct PCR bias computationally, reads within Hamming distance 2 were collapsed, and singletons that could not be merged were discarded. By aligning reads against IMGT, V, D and J genes, CDR3 length, and insertions or deletions at six rearrangement sites were assigned. Clonotype counts were normalized to sorted cell number within each subset before computing true diversity and Gini coefficients with the tcR R package. The overlap coefficient, calculated on TCRB nucleotide sequences, was used to quantify repertoire sharing. Out-of-frame TCRB sequences from naive cells were analyzed to stand in for the pre-selection repertoire. Entries here come from immuneACCESS through TCRdb and include only in-frame sequences with V and J called. Some clones fail to appear in such tables; in the studies checked, an unresolved V gene covers under half of the shortfall, and the cause of the remainder is unknown. The V and J calls and the clone size are those of that table, but D and trimming were determined from the DNA. The sample records about 700,000 clones, under 15% of which are singletons. About 0.02% of the sample is in the top ten clones.

Measured from the cysteine to the phenylalanine, the CDR3 is 16 residues long. Only the CDR3 part of the read is kept: 48 bases, read in frame from the first base. CDR1 and CDR2 are drawn from the germline V gene: SGHVS, FNYEAQ. V gives up 4 bases and J gives up 3 bases, and the segment between their germline ends measures 16 bases. This receptor was taken from a man between 18 and 29 years old with type 1 diabetes. The chain employs TRBV7-6 and TRBJ2-1; TRBD2 is a possible D gene, resting on 5 matching bases. The sample comprised naive CD4+ T cells from blood. The label giving this sample's cell subset or site can be read as: true naive CD4+ T cells. CDR3 sequence: CASSSRYGKVYNEQFF. The DNA sequence follows: TGTGCCAGCAGCTCTAGGTACGGGAAGGTCTACAATGAGCAGTTCTTC.